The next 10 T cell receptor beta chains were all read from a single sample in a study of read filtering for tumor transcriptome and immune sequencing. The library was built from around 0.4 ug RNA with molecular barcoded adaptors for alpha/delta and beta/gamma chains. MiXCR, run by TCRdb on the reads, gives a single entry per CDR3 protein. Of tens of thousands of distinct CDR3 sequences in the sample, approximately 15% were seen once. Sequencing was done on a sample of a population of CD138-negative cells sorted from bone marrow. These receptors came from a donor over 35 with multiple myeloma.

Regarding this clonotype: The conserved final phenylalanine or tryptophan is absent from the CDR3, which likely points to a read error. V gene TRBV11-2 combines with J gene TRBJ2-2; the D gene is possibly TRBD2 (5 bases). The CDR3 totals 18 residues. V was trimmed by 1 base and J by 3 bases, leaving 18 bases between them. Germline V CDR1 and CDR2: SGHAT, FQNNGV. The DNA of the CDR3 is TGTGCCAGCAGCTTAGGGGCCCAATTGGGGAGTCACACCGGGGAGCTGTTTCTT. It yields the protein CASSLGAQLGSHTGELFL.

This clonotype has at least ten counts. The CDR3 DNA is TGTGCCAGCAGCATCGGACAGGGGGAAGTCGAGCAGTACTTC. Translated, it gives CASSIGQGEVEQYF. V gene TRBV5-4 combines with J gene TRBJ2-7; 10 bases line up with TRBD1. Trimming took 4 bases from V and 6 from J; bases not matched to a gene: 7. CDR3 length: 14 amino acids. The germline V gene has CDR1 SGHNT and CDR2 YYREEE (reference sequence).

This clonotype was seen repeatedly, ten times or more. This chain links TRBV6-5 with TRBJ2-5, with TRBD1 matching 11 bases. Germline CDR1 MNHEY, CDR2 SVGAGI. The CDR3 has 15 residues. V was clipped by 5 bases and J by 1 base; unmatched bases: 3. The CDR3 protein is CASSRGQGGQETQYF. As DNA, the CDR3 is TGTGCCAGCAGTAGGGGACAGGGGGGCCAAGAGACCCAGTACTTC.

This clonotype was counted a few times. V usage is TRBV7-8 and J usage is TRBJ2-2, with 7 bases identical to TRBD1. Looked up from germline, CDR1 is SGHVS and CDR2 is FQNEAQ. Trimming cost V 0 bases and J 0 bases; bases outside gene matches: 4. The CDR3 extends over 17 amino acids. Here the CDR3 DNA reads TGTGCCAGCAGCTTAGCGCCGACAGGGACGAACACCGGGGAGCTGTTTTTT. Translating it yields CASSLAPTGTNTGELFF.

The chain's CDR3 is CSALQGSEQFF. The CDR3 nucleotides read TGCAGTGCACTACAGGGGAGTGAGCAGTTCTTC. The V and J genes are TRBV20-1 and TRBJ2-1; 7 positions match TRBD1. The germline V gene has CDR1 DFQATT and CDR2 SNEGSKA (reference sequence). The junction had 5 bases not matched to a gene; V was cut back by 6 bases and J by 9 bases. CDR3 length: 11 residues.

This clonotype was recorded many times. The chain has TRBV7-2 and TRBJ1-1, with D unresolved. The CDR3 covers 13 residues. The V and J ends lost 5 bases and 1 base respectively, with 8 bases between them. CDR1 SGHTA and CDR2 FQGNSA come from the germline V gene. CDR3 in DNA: TGTGCCAGCAGCACCCGGGCGAACACTGAAGCTTTCTTT. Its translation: CASSTRANTEAFF.

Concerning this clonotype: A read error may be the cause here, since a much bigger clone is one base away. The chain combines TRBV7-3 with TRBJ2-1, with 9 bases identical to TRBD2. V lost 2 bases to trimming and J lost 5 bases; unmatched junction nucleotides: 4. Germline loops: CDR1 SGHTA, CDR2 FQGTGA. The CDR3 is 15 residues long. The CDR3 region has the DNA TGTGCCAGCAGCTTAGCTAGCGGGGCCCACAATGAGCAGTTCTTC. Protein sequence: CASSLASGAHNEQFF.

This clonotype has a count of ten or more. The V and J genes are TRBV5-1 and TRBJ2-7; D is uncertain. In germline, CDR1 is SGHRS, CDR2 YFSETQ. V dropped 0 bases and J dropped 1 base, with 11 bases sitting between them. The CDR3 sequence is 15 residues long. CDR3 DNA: TGCGCCAGCAGCTTGGATTGGACCGATTCCTACGAGCAGTACTTC. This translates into CASSLDWTDSYEQYF.

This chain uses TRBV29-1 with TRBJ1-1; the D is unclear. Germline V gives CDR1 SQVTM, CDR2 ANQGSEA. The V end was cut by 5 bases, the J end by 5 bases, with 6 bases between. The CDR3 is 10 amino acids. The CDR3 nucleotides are TGCAGCGTTTACGGAACTGAAGCTTTCTTT. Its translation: CSVYGTEAFF.

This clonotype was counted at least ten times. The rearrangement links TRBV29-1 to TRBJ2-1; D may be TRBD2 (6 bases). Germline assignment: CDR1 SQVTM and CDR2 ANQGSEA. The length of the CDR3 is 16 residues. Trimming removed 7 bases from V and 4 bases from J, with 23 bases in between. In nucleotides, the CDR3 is TGCAGCGCCCCGCGGGGCTTAATCGAAAATTACAATGAGCAGTTCTTC. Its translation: CSAPRGLIENYNEQFF.